The 20 T cell receptor beta chains reported below all come from one sample, sequenced in a study of shared clonotypes between healthy human individuals. Clones were read by immunoSEQ multiplex PCR, and TCRdb kept only the in-frame ones, dropping some. Found here are 2 million to 2.5 million clones, just over 90% of them singletons; the top ten hold 0.39%. Sequencing was done on a sample of naive CD4+ T cells from PBMCs. Regarding subset: CD45RA+ positively selected. All receptors come from a man aged 18 to 30 in good health. Some clones in this sample may be carry-over from other donors' samples.

The chain joins TRBV9 to TRBJ2-1, with D possibly being TRBD1 or TRBD2 (5 bases each). CDR1 is SGDLS and CDR2 is YYNGEE in the germline V gene. There are 14 residues in the CDR3. The ends were cut back, 3 bases at V and 9 bases at J, with 16 bases in the middle. The CDR3 is CASSGRQPGGEQFF. DNA for the CDR3: TGTGCCAGCAGCGGACGACAGCCCGGAGGTGAGCAGTTCTTC.

The J gene is TRBJ1-2, the V gene TRBV30, with a possible D match to TRBD1 (5 bases). The CDR3 has 11 amino acids. Germline V lookup: CDR1 GTSNPN, CDR2 SVGIG (reference sequence). Trimming pared 5 bases from V and 5 bases from J, leaving 9 bases between. CDR3 loop: CAWGTAYGYTF. The DNA of the CDR3 is TGTGCCTGGGGGACCGCATATGGCTACACCTTC.

Concerning this clone: Other DNA variants within this sample encode the same CDR3. The V gene is TRBV19, the J gene TRBJ1-2, with D uncertain. Germline V CDR1 and CDR2: LNHDA, SQIVND (reference sequence). Between the trimmed V and J ends, which lost 1 base and 3 bases, there was a span of 9 bases. CDR3 size: 14 residues. This chain's CDR3 is CASSIVGTHYGYTF. CDR3 nucleotides: TGTGCCAGTAGTATAGTGGGCACACACTATGGCTACACCTTC.

The V call is TRBV5-1, the J call TRBJ2-3; D is unresolved. This CDR3 has 14 residues. The V gene's germline CDR1 is SGHRS and CDR2 YFSETQ. Trimming cost V 4 bases and J 2 bases, with 11 bases left between them. The CDR3 sequence is CASSLTPATDTQYF. The CDR3 region has the DNA TGCGCCAGCAGCCTGACTCCTGCCACAGATACGCAGTATTTT.

V and J are TRBV6-5 and TRBJ1-4, with D perhaps TRBD1 (6 bases). Germline V CDR1 and CDR2: MNHEY, SVGAGI. The CDR3 extends over 14 amino acids. V was clipped by 4 bases and J by 4 bases, with 10 bases between them. The CDR3 protein is CASSWTVNNEKLFF. Written as DNA, the CDR3 is TGTGCCAGCAGTTGGACAGTAAATAATGAAAAACTGTTTTTT.

The V gene is TRBV30, the J gene TRBJ1-6, with D unclear. CDR3 length: 16 residues. The germline CDR1 and CDR2 sequences are GTSNPN and SVGIG (reference sequence). V was pared by 0 bases and J by 0 bases, with 9 bases between. CDR3 in amino acids: CAWSVLPTSYNSPLHF. CDR3 in DNA: TGTGCCTGGAGTGTACTCCCCACCTCCTATAATTCACCCCTCCACTTT.

The chain joins TRBV30 to TRBJ1-1, with 7 bases aligning to TRBD1. The V segment lost 3 bases and the J segment 1 base; nucleotides outside the gene matches: 5. From germline, CDR1 is GTSNPN and CDR2 SVGIG (reference sequence). The CDR3 runs 14 residues. The CDR3 DNA sequence: TGTGCCTGGAGCCCAGGGACAGAGAACACTGAAGCTTTCTTT. This gives the protein CAWSPGTENTEAFF.

This chain connects TRBV28 to TRBJ2-1, with 9 bases lining up with TRBD1. With V trimmed by 3 bases and J by 8 bases, 5 bases remained unmatched. Germline V CDR1 and CDR2: MDHEN, SYDVKM. The CDR3 covers 14 residues. Written as DNA, the CDR3 is TGTGCCAGCAGTTTCGGGACAGGGCATCATGAGCAGTTCTTC. Residues: CASSFGTGHHEQFF.

J is TRBJ2-7 and V is TRBV5-1; D is tentatively TRBD1 or TRBD2 (6 bases each). V lost 4 bases, J lost 3 bases, and 20 bases lay in between. Germline CDR1 SGHRS, CDR2 YFSETQ. The CDR3 is 16 amino acids. CDR3: CASSRGGQGAGYEQYF. In nucleotides, the CDR3 is TGCGCCAGCAGCAGAGGGGGGCAGGGAGCGGGCTACGAGCAGTACTTC.

The rearrangement links TRBV27 to TRBJ1-4; D perhaps matches TRBD1 (6 bases). The ends were cut back, 5 bases at V and 0 bases at J, with 16 bases in the middle. The CDR3 sequence is 17 residues long. In germline, CDR1 is MNHEY, CDR2 SMNVEV (reference sequence). The CDR3 is CASSESGVSATNEKLFF. The CDR3 DNA reads as TGTGCCAGCAGTGAATCAGGGGTTTCTGCAACTAATGAAAAACTGTTTTTT.

The rearrangement uses TRBV25-1 and TRBJ1-2; D unclear. Germline V gene lookup returns CDR1 MGHDK and CDR2 SYGVNS. V shed 3 bases and J shed 8 bases, with 13 bases lying between them. The CDR3 contains 13 residues. CDR3 bases: TGTGCCAGCAGTGACGCCCGCCCACAAGGCTACACCTTC. It yields the protein CASSDARPQGYTF.

V is TRBV5-4 and J is TRBJ2-7; 8 bases are shared with TRBD1. The CDR3 has 15 residues. In germline, CDR1 is SGHNT, CDR2 YYREEE (reference sequence). J was trimmed by 4 bases and V by 4 bases; bases with no gene match: 10. CDR3 sequence (DNA): TGTGCCAGCAGCCGTTGGCAGGGGGCTAGGTACGAGCAGTACTTC. Protein: CASSRWQGARYEQYF.

This clone appeared a few times. This chain uses TRBV5-1 with TRBJ1-1; unclear D gene. This CDR3 spans 13 amino acids. Between the trimmed V and J ends, which lost 1 base and 6 bases, there was a span of 10 bases. Germline V gene data show CDR1 as SGHRS and CDR2 as YFSETQ. The CDR3 DNA reads as TGCGCCAGCAGCTTGTCAGGTTTCTCTGAAGCTTTCTTT. Protein sequence: CASSLSGFSEAFF.

The gene calls are TRBV10-3 and TRBJ2-1; TRBD2 agrees at 8 bases. CDR3 length: 15 residues. The germline V gene has CDR1 ENHRY and CDR2 SYGVKD. Trimming removed 6 bases from V and 9 bases from J; junction bases left unmatched: 13. This CDR3 reads CAIRAGLESGGEQFF. The CDR3 DNA follows: TGTGCCATCAGGGCGGGACTAGAGAGTGGGGGTGAGCAGTTCTTC.

The J gene is TRBJ1-1, the V gene TRBV2; D not certain. The germline V and J ends were trimmed by 2 bases and 1 base, with 11 bases remaining between them. There are 15 residues in the CDR3. CDR1 and CDR2 from the germline V gene are SNHLY and FYNNEI. In DNA form, the CDR3 reads TGTGCCAGCAGTGAATGGCGGGGAAGGAACACTGAAGCTTTCTTT. It yields the protein CASSEWRGRNTEAFF.

The genes are TRBV30 and TRBJ2-1, with D maybe TRBD2 (6 bases). Germline V lookup: CDR1 GTSNPN, CDR2 SVGIG (reference sequence). V lost 3 bases, J lost 9 bases, and 9 bases lay in between. There are 11 residues in the CDR3. CDR3 nucleotides: TGTGCCTGGAGGGTGGAGGGTGAGCAGTTCTTC. The encoded protein is CAWRVEGEQFF.

The chain employs TRBV6-6 and TRBJ1-5; D remains ambiguous. The V gene's germline CDR1 is MNHNY and CDR2 SVGAGI (reference sequence). The length of the CDR3 is 14 residues. The ends were cut back, 6 bases at V and 7 bases at J, with 16 bases in the middle. CDR3 in amino acids: CASRPPGREQPQHF. The CDR3, as DNA: TGTGCCAGCAGACCCCCTGGGAGGGAACAGCCCCAGCATTTT.

V and J are TRBV7-3 and TRBJ2-3; D perhaps matches TRBD1 (5 bases). This CDR3 has 14 residues. Germline CDR1 SGHTA, CDR2 FQGTGA. V was clipped by 4 bases and J by 0 bases, with 8 bases between them. As DNA, the CDR3 is TGTGCCAGCAGCTCAAGGACAAGCACAGATACGCAGTATTTT. This gives the protein CASSSRTSTDTQYF.

The V and J genes are TRBV11-2 and TRBJ1-1; TRBD1 is a possible D gene (5 bases). Trimming pared 4 bases from V and 6 bases from J, leaving 15 bases between. The CDR3 length is 14 residues. CDR1 and CDR2 from the germline V gene are SGHAT and FQNNGV. CDR3 nucleotides: TGTGCCAGCAGCTCCTCCCGAGGGGCCGCTGAAGCTTTCTTT. As protein: CASSSSRGAAEAFF. The whole variable domain, filled in from reference TRBV11-2 and TRBJ1-1, reads EAGVAQSPRYKIIEKRQSVAFWCNPISGHATLYWYQQILGQGPKLLIQFQNNGVVDDSQLPKDRFSAERLKGVDSTLKIQPAKLEDSAVYLCASSSSRGAAEAFFGQGTRLTVV.

The DNA for the CDR3 is TGTGCCAGCTCACCACCCCTATGGACAGAAGAGACCCAGTACTTC. Encoded protein: CASSPPLWTEETQYF. The rearrangement uses TRBV18 and TRBJ2-5; weak D call: TRBD1 (6 bases). V was trimmed by 0 bases and J by 3 bases, leaving 11 bases between them. This CDR3 is built from 15 residues. Germline V gene data show CDR1 as KGHSH and CDR2 as LQKENI.